This T cell receptor beta chain was identified in a study of vaccination and CD4 T cells after COVID-19. Noted treatment: roughly 10-day PBMC culture with coronavirus spike peptide pools or control peptides (ViraFEST assay). The germline V gene has CDR1 DFQATT and CDR2 SNEGSKA (reference sequence). This CDR3 has 14 residues. The V end lost 3 bases, the J end lost 5 bases, and 14 bases lay between the germline ends. The Oncomine TCR Beta short-read assay was what sequenced the DNA obtained from cultured CD4+ T cells. MiXCR was run by TCRdb on the PCR reads, yielding one entry per CDR3 protein. The top ten clones hold approximately 12% of a sample with 12,000 to 15,000 distinct CDR3 sequences, around 53% of them seen once. With regard to this clonotype: The target antigen is unknown.

The sample consisted of CD4+ T cells from blood, cultured in vitro. The chain couples TRBV20-1 to TRBJ1-3, with unresolved D. The sequence came from a human donor who had recovered from COVID-19. CDR3 protein: CSASYGGRRNTIYF. The DNA of the CDR3 is TGCAGTGCTAGTTATGGCGGTCGGCGAAACACCATATATTTT.